The 18 T cell receptor beta chains below were found in one sample sequenced in a study of regulatory T cells in long-lasting Graves disease. For TCR beta, libraries came from iRepertoire HTBI primers and Arm-PCR of CDR3 regions. TCRdb independently ran MiXCR on the multiplex PCR reads; one entry per CDR3 protein. The profile covers more than 450,000 distinct CDR3 sequences, with approximately 12% appearing a single time and roughly 8.2% taken by the ten largest. The sample's time point: newly diagnosed GD, antithyroid drugs for less than 3 months. Construction of the TCR library relied on RNA isolated from PBMCs. This sample also appeared in a second study, on T cells in Graves' hyperthyroidism and ophthalmopathy.

Here the sequenced sample was peripheral blood mononuclear cells (PBMCs), taken at new diagnosis, from a patient treated with antithyroid drugs. The receptors stem from a woman aged 25-40 years with Graves disease.

This CDR3 reads CSAQGLAGNSYEQYF. DNA of the CDR3: TGCAGTGCTCAAGGACTAGCGGGCAACTCCTACGAGCAGTACTTC. V is TRBV20-1 and J is TRBJ2-7; 11 bases agree with TRBD2. V was pared by 5 bases and J by 0 bases, with 6 bases of the junction left unmatched. The length of the CDR3 is 15 residues. Germline CDR1 and CDR2: DFQATT and SNEGSKA (reference sequence).

Only a few counts were recorded for this clonotype. The chain combines TRBV24-1 with TRBJ2-7, with a possible D match to TRBD2 (6 bases). The germline V gene has CDR1 KGHDR and CDR2 SFDVKD. The CDR3 has 13 amino acids. The V end lost 7 bases, the J end lost 3 bases, and 12 bases lay between the germline ends. CDR3 nucleotide sequence: TGTGCCACCAGCCGAGCGGGCTACTACGAGCAGTACTTC. This encodes CATSRAGYYEQYF.

This clonotype was detected ten times or more. J is TRBJ2-1 and V is TRBV6-2 or TRBV6-3, with 8 nucleotides matching TRBD2. This CDR3 is built from 15 residues. The germline V gene has CDR1 MNHEY and CDR2 SVGEGT. The junction had 8 bases not matched to a gene; V was cut back by 4 bases and J by 6 bases. CDR3 sequence (DNA): TGTGCCAGCAGTTTCCCGGGACTAGTGACCAATGAGCAGTTCTTC. It encodes CASSFPGLVTNEQFF.

This clonotype has ten or more counts. The chain joins TRBV10-2 to TRBJ2-7; D may match TRBD1 or TRBD2 (5 bases each). Germline V gene data show CDR1 as WSHSY and CDR2 as SAAADI. The CDR3 loop spans 10 amino acids. Trimming removed 8 bases from V and 4 bases from J, with 6 bases in between. The CDR3 sequence is CASGGYEQYF. In nucleotides, the CDR3 is TGCGCCAGCGGGGGTTACGAGCAGTACTTC.

The table lists this clonotype with many counts. The V and J genes are TRBV28 and TRBJ2-6; no definite D call. This CDR3 has 15 residues. The germline V gene encodes CDR1 MDHEN and CDR2 SYDVKM. Deletions cut 3 bases from V and 1 base from J, with 7 bases between. For the CDR3, the DNA is TGTGCCAGCAGTTTGTTCCAGTCTGGGGCCAACGTCCTGACTTTC. As protein: CASSLFQSGANVLTF.

A few counts support this clonotype. The gene calls are TRBV20-1 and TRBJ2-3, with 9 bases matching TRBD2. The CDR3 loop spans 16 amino acids. Germline V gives CDR1 DFQATT, CDR2 SNEGSKA (reference sequence). Trimming took 1 base from V and 7 from J; bases not matched to a gene: 12. The CDR3 region has the DNA TGCAGTGCTAGAGTTTCAGGCGGGAGGGCCACGAATACGCAGTATTTT. Its protein product is CSARVSGGRATNTQYF.

This clonotype showed up many times. The J gene is TRBJ2-7, the V gene TRBV7-2, with 11 bases matching TRBD2. V shed 4 bases and J 3 bases; nucleotides not matched to a gene: 17. Germline V gene lookup returns CDR1 SGHTA and CDR2 FQGNSA. There are 19 residues in the CDR3. In DNA form, the CDR3 reads TGTGCCAGCAGCTCCCAACCGGGACCACCGGGACTAGCGGTCTACGAGCAGTACTTC. Amino acid sequence: CASSSQPGPPGLAVYEQYF.

The table lists this clonotype with many counts. The gene calls are TRBV11-1 and TRBJ2-7, with D perhaps matching TRBD1 (5 bases). This CDR3 is built from 15 residues. Germline V gene data show CDR1 as SGHAT and CDR2 as FQDESV (reference sequence). Trimming left V 5 bases short and J 1 base short, with 15 bases between. The CDR3 region has the DNA TGTGCCAGCAGCCCCCTCGACAGCCAATCCTACGAGCAGTACTTC. Amino acid sequence: CASSPLDSQSYEQYF.

This clonotype appeared many times. This rearrangement joins TRBV27 to TRBJ2-6; D is ambiguous. CDR1 and CDR2 from the germline V gene are MNHEY and SMNVEV (reference sequence). The V end was cut by 6 bases, the J end by 2 bases, with 11 bases between. CDR3 length: 15 amino acids. CDR3 coding DNA: TGTGCCAGCAGCCCCAGGCCCCCTGGGGCCAACGTCCTGACTTTC. This sequence encodes CASSPRPPGANVLTF.

This clonotype was detected only a few times. This chain joins TRBV20-1 and TRBJ2-2; the match to TRBD1 covers 7 bases. J was trimmed by 1 base and V by 6 bases; bases with no gene match: 5. Germline CDR1 reads DFQATT; CDR2 reads SNEGSKA (reference sequence). The CDR3 runs to 14 residues. This CDR3 is CSAAGTENTGELFF. The CDR3 DNA sequence: TGCAGTGCAGCCGGGACAGAGAACACCGGGGAGCTGTTTTTT.

A note on this clonotype: One end of the junction is discordant with germline, which a read error may explain. V is TRBV3-1 and J is TRBJ1-5; D uncertain. Germline lookup yields CDR1 LGHDT and CDR2 YNNKEL (reference sequence). This CDR3 is 13 amino acids long. The CDR3 coding sequence is TGTGCCGGCAGCCAAGCTCTCAGTCAGCCCCAGCATTTT. It translates to CAGSQALSQPQHF.

The rearrangement links TRBV6-9 to TRBJ1-2, with 9 positions matching TRBD1. CDR1 and CDR2 (germline): MNHGY, SVAAGI. V lost 4 bases and J lost 4; bases outside the gene matches: 7. This CDR3 has 15 residues. The CDR3 DNA follows: TGTGCCAGCAGTTGCTCTGACAGGGGGGGCTATGGCTACACCTTC. Translating it yields CASSCSDRGGYGYTF.

The sample holds many counts of this clonotype. The chain carries TRBV12-3 or TRBV12-4 and TRBJ2-2, with D unclear. Trimming removed 6 bases from V and 5 bases from J, with 13 bases in between. The length of the CDR3 is 14 residues. In DNA, the CDR3 is TGTGCCAGCAGCCTGAATCGGGCTACCGGGGAGCTGTTTTTT. This sequence encodes CASSLNRATGELFF.

The table lists this clonotype with many counts. The chain employs TRBV28 and TRBJ2-5; D tentatively reads TRBD1 or TRBD2 (5 bases each). V lost 4 bases to trimming and J lost 7 bases, with 10 bases between them. Germline V gives CDR1 MDHEN, CDR2 SYDVKM. CDR3 length: 12 amino acids. The CDR3: CASSSTGTTQYF. DNA of the CDR3: TGTGCCAGCAGTTCAACCGGGACGACCCAGTACTTC.

Many counts were recorded for this clonotype. The rearrangement joins TRBV13 to TRBJ1-1, with no clear D. Germline assignment: CDR1 PRHDT and CDR2 FYEKMQ (reference sequence). The CDR3 has 17 residues. V lost 0 bases and J lost 10, with 24 bases in between. Here the CDR3 reads CASSLGRTLGPTVGAFF. In DNA, the CDR3 is TGTGCCAGCAGCTTAGGCCGCACCTTAGGGCCCACTGTAGGAGCTTTCTTT. The full variable domain, in which reference TRBV13 and TRBJ1-1 provide the parts outside the CDR3, is AAGVIQSPRHLIKEKRETATLKCYPIPRHDTVYWYQQGPGQDPQFLISFYEKMQSDKGSIPDRFSAQQFSDYHSELNMSSLELGDSALYFCASSLGRTLGPTVGAFFGQGTRLTVV.

The chain joins TRBV5-5 to TRBJ2-1; possible D gene TRBD1, 5 bases. With 3 bases removed from V and 10 bases from J, the gap between germline ends came to 20 bases. The germline V gene encodes CDR1 SGHKS and CDR2 YYEKEE (reference sequence). The CDR3 is 15 residues long. In DNA form, the CDR3 reads TGTGCCAGCAGCTATGGCCAGGGCGACCTCTACGAGCAGTTCTTC. This translates into CASSYGQGDLYEQFF.

Only a few counts were recorded for this clonotype. One end of the junction is discordant with germline, which a read error may explain. CDR3 sequence reads: CASSRPGPYSYTF. CDR3 bases: TGTGCCAGTAGTCGGCCCGGACCCTATAGCTACACCTTC. The genes are TRBV19 and TRBJ1-2, with D unclear. This CDR3 comprises 13 residues. The germline gives CDR1 LNHDA, CDR2 SQIVND (reference sequence).

There are a few counts of this clonotype. A read error is possible here, since a much larger clone lies one base away. The rearrangement joins TRBV3-1 to TRBJ2-1; D call uncertain. The CDR3 has 14 amino acids. Trimming shortened V by 4 bases and J by 3 bases, and 10 bases separated the two germline ends. The germline CDR1 and CDR2 sequences are LGHDT and YNNKEL (reference sequence). CDR3 protein: CASSPYGCYNEQFF. The CDR3, as DNA: TGTGCCAGCAGCCCATACGGGTGCTACAATGAGCAGTTCTTC.